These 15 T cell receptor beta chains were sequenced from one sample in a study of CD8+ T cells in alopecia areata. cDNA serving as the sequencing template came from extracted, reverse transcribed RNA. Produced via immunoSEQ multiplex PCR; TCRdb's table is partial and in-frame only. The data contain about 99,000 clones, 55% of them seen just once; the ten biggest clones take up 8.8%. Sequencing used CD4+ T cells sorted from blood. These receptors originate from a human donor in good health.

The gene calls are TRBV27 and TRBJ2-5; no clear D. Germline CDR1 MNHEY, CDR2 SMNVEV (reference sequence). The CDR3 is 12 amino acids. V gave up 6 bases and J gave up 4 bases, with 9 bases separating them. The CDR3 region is CASRPHLETQYF. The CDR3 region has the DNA TGTGCCAGCAGGCCTCATTTAGAGACCCAGTACTTC.

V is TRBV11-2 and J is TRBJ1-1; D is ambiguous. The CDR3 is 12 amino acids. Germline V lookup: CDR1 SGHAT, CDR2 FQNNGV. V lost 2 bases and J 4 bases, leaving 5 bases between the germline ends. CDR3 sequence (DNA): TGTGCCAGCAGCTTATTTGGCACTGAAGCTTTCTTT. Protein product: CASSLFGTEAFF.

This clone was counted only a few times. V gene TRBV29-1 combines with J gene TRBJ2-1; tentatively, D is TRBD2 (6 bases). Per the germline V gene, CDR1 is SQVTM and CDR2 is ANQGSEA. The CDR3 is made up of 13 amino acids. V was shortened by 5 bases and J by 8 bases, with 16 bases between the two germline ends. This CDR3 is CSVRGGWNDEQFF. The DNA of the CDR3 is TGCAGCGTTCGTGGAGGGTGGAACGATGAGCAGTTCTTC.

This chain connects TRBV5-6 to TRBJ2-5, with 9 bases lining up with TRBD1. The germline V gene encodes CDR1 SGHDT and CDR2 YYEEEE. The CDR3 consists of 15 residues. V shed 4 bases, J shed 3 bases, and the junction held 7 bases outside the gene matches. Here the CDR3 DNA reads TGTGCCAGCAGCCTTCCCGGGACAGGGAAAGAGACCCAGTACTTC. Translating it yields CASSLPGTGKETQYF.

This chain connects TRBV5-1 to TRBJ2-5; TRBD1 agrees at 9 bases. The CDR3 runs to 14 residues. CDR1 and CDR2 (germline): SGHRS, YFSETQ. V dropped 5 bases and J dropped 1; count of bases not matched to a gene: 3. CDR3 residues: CASRQGAIQETQYF. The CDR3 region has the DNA TGCGCCAGCAGACAGGGGGCCATCCAAGAGACCCAGTACTTC.

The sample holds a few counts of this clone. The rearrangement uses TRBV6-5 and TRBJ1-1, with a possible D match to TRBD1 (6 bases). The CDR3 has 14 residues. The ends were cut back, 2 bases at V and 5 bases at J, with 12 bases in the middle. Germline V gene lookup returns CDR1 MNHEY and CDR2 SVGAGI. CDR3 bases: TGTGCCAGCAGTTACGAGTGGGGGCATACTGAAGCTTTCTTT. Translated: CASSYEWGHTEAFF.

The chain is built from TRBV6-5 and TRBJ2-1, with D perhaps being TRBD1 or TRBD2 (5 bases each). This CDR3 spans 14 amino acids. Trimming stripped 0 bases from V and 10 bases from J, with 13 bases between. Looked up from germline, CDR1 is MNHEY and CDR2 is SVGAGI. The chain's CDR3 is CASSYSTLWGEQFF. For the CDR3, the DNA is TGTGCCAGCAGTTACTCGACACTGTGGGGGGAGCAGTTCTTC.

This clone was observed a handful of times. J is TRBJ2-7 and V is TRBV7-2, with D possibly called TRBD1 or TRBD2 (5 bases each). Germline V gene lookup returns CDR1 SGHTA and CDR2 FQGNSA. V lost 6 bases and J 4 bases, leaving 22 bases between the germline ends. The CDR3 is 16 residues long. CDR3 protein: CASSSPGRGPGYEQYF. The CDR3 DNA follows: TGTGCCAGCAGTTCCCCAGGGCGAGGCCCGGGGTACGAGCAGTACTTC.

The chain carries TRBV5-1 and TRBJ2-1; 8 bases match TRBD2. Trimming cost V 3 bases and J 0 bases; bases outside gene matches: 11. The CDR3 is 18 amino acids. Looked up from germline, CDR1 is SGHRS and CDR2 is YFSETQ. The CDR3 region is CASSSRGSGASSYNEQFF. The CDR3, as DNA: TGCGCCAGCAGCTCCCGAGGTAGCGGGGCAAGCTCCTACAATGAGCAGTTCTTC.

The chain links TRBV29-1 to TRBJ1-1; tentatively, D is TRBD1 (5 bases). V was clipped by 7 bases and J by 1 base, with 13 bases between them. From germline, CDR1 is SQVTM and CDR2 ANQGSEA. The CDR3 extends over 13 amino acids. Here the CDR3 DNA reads TGCAGCGCCCCGACAGATCAGAACACTGAAGCTTTCTTT. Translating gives CSAPTDQNTEAFF.

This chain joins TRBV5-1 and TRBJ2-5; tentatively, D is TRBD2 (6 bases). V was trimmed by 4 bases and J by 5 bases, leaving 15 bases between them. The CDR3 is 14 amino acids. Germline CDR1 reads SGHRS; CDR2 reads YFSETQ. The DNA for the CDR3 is TGCGCCAGCAGCGGCGAGGGAGGTCTGGAGACCCAGTACTTC. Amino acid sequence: CASSGEGGLETQYF.

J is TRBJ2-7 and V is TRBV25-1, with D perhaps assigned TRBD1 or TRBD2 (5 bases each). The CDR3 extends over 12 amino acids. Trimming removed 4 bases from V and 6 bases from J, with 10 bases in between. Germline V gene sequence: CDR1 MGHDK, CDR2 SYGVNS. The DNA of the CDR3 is TGTGCCAGCAGTGTAGTTGGGGGCGAGCAGTACTTC. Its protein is CASSVVGGEQYF.

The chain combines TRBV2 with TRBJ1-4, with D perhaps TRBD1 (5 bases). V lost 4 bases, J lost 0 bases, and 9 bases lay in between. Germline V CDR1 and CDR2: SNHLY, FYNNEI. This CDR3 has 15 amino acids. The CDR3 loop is CASSVRGATNEKLFF. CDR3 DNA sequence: TGTGCCAGCAGTGTTCGAGGGGCAACTAATGAAAAACTGTTTTTT.

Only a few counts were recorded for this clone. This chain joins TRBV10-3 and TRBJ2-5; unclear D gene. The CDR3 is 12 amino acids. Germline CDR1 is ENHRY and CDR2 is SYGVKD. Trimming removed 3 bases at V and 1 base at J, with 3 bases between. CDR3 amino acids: CAISDGQETQYF. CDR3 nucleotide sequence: TGTGCCATCAGTGACGGCCAAGAGACCCAGTACTTC.

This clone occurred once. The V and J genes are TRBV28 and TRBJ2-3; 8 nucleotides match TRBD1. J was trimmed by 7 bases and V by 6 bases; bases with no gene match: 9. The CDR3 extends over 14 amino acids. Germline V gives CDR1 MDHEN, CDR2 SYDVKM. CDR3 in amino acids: CASRRRDRRHTQYF. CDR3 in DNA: TGTGCCAGCAGACGGCGGGACAGGCGGCATACGCAGTATTTT.